The entry below gives a single T cell receptor (beta chain) sequence along with its context. The V segment lost 0 bases and the J segment 4 bases; nucleotides outside the gene matches: 4. The CDR3 extends over 15 amino acids. CDR1 is SGHTS, CDR2 YDEGEE, per germline. The data derive from a study of blood T cell repertoires in COVID-19. Overall study context: Material from acute and convalescent COVID-19 was sourced from the United States, Italy and Spain. From T cells, B-cell-depleted T cells, or PBMCs came the material, which was cDNA or gDNA.

In the study's own analysis: It was from reference gene primer amplification that nucleated cell counts were estimated. Using immunoSEQ multiplex PCR, the repertoire was profiled, and TCRdb retains in-frame clones only, with some absent. Clonal size and the V and J genes are those of that table, whereas D and trimming came from the DNA. The data hold roughly 240,000 clones, with more than 65% observed a single time. The chain recombines TRBV5-8 with TRBJ1-5, with 7 bases that match TRBD1. The sample consisted of peripheral blood. This clonotype was sampled from a man aged 40-49 years who had recovered from COVID-19. The CDR3 loop is CASSLGRTGNQPQHF. CDR3 nucleotides: TGTGCCAGCAGCTTGGGGCGGACAGGTAATCAGCCCCAGCATTTT. Using reference TRBV5-8 and TRBJ1-5 for the parts outside the CDR3, the full variable domain is EAGVTQSPTHLIKTRGQQATLRCSPISGHTSVYWYQQALGLGLQFLLWYDEGEERNRGNFPPRFSGRQFPNYSSELNVNALELEDSALYLCASSLGRTGNQPQHFGDGTRLSIL.